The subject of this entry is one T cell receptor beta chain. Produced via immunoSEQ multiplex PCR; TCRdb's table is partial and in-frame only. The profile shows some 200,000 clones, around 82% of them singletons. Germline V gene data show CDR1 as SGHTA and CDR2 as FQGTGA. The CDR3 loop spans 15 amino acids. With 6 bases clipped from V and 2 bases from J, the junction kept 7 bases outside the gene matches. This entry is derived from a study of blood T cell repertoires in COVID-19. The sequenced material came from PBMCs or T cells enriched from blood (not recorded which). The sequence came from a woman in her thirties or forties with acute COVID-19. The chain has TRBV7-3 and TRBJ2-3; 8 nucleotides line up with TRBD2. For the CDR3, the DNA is TGTGCCAGCAGTTCCGGGACTAGGAACACAGATACGCAGTATTTT. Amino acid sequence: CASSSGTRNTDTQYF. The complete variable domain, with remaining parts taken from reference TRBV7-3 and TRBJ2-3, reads GAGVSQTPSNKVTEKGKYVELRCDPISGHTALYWYRQSLGQGPEFLIYFQGTGAADDSGLPNDRFFAVRPEGSVSTLKIQRTERGDSAVYLCASSSGTRNTDTQYFGPGTRLTVL.